This T cell receptor beta chain was retrieved from a study of neurological immune-mediated disorders. In this sample, this clonotype turned up many times. Its matching antigen is unknown. This CDR3 spans 16 amino acids. The ends were cut back, 3 bases at V and 1 base at J, with 14 bases in the middle. TCRdb analysed the 5' RACE reads with MiXCR anew, one entry per CDR3 protein. Among some 28,000 distinct CDR3 sequences listed, roughly 23% were seen once. Overall study results and limits: Private repertoires in all groups were suggested by the finding that expanded clones across subjects shared no CDR3 amino acid sequences.

The chain has TRBV12-3 or TRBV12-4 and TRBJ2-3, with TRBD1 as a possible D gene (6 bases). This clonotype originated in a man aged 45 to 65 with HTLV-1-associated myelopathy (HAM/TSP). The source material was CD4+ T cells from blood. The CDR3, as DNA: TGTGCCAGCAGTTTCTATGCACAGGGTGGCACAGATACGCAGTATTTT. This sequence encodes CASSFYAQGGTDTQYF.